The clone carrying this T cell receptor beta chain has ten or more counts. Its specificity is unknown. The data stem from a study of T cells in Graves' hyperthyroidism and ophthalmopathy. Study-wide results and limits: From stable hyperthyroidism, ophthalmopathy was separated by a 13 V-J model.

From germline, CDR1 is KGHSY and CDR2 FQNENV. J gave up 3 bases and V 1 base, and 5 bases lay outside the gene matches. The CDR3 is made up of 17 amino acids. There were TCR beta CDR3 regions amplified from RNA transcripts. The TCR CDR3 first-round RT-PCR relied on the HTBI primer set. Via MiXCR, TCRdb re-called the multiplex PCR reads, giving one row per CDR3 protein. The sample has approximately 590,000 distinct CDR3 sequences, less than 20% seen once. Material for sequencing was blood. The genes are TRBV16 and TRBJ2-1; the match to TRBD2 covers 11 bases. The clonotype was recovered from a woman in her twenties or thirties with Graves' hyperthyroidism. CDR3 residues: CASSQLVTSGSYNEQFF. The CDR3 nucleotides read TGTGCCAGCAGCCAATTGGTCACTAGCGGGAGCTACAATGAGCAGTTCTTC.